A selection of T cell receptor beta chains follows, all from one sample in a study of human T cells and chemical hapten exposure. Via MiXCR, TCRdb re-called the RACE reads, giving one row per CDR3 protein. Among about 40,000 distinct CDR3 sequences, approximately 3.5% were seen once, and the ten largest hold under 8.5%. This specimen was whole blood, taken in connection with sensitization to the hapten diphenylcyclopropenone (DPC). The source of these receptors is a man aged 35 to 55 with alopecia areata. Some clones in this sample may be carry-over from other donors' samples. Both conserved end residues are part of each CDR3. The order of the fields is V gene, J gene, clone size, D gene, CDR3 DNA, CDR3 protein. A D gene is named only where the DNA matches it firmly. Where a row states a size, it is once, few, many or the class of an expanded clone; other rows omit it.

TRBV28	TRBJ1-1	NA	NA	TGTGCCAGCAGTCGCAAAAGCACTGAAGCTTTCTTT	CASSRKSTEAFF
TRBV18	TRBJ2-5	NA	TRBD2	TGTGCCAGCTCACCACCGCGCGGGGGATCGGAGACCCAGTACTTC	CASSPPRGGSETQYF
TRBV2	TRBJ2-7	many	NA	TGTGCCAGCAGTGAAACGGGCAGACCCTACGAGCAGTACTTC	CASSETGRPYEQYF
TRBV7-2	TRBJ2-1	many	NA	TGTGCCAGCAGCCCCGACAGTCTATCCTACAATGAGCAGTTCTTC	CASSPDSLSYNEQFF
TRBV5-1	TRBJ2-6	many	NA	TGCGCCAGCAGCTTGGCCGCCTCTGGGGCCAACGTCCTGACTTTC	CASSLAASGANVLTF
TRBV28	TRBJ2-1	many	NA	TGTGCCAGCAGTGCGGGGAGCTCCTACAATGAGCAGTTCTTC	CASSAGSSYNEQFF
TRBV12-3/TRBV12-4	TRBJ2-1	many	TRBD2	TGTGCCAGCAGTTTACCCACCCTAGCGGTAGAGAGTTACAATGAGCAGTTCTTC	CASSLPTLAVESYNEQFF
TRBV4-2	TRBJ2-3	many	NA	TGTGCCAGCAGCCAAGATGCGGGATCAGATACGCAGTATTTT	CASSQDAGSDTQYF
TRBV9	TRBJ2-5	NA	TRBD1	TGTGCCAGCAGCCGCCTCCGGGACAGGGGGAGTAGAGAGACCCAGTACTTC	CASSRLRDRGSRETQYF
TRBV28	TRBJ2-6	NA	NA	TGTGCCAGCAGTTTATCCGGCTCTGGGGCCAACGTCCTGACTTTC	CASSLSGSGANVLTF
TRBV5-1	TRBJ1-1	many	NA	TGCGCCAGCAGCTTGGATCCGGGAGAATTCACTGAAGCTTTCTTT	CASSLDPGEFTEAFF
TRBV11-2	TRBJ2-4	many	TRBD1	TGTGCCAGCAGCTTAGATGGGACAGCGATAGCCAAAAACATTCAGTACTTC	CASSLDGTAIAKNIQYF
TRBV27	TRBJ1-2	few	NA	TGTGCCAGCAGTTTATATACAGGGACTAACTATGGCTACACCTTC	CASSLYTGTNYGYTF
TRBV28	TRBJ1-5	many	NA	TGTGCCAGCAGTTGGGGGGTCAATCAGCCCCAGCATTTT	CASSWGVNQPQHF
TRBV5-1	TRBJ2-3	many	NA	TGCGCCAGCAGCTTGCGGACCCGAGCAGATACGCAGTATTTT	CASSLRTRADTQYF
TRBV20-1	TRBJ2-5	many	NA	TGCAGTGCTAGAGATCTTCGCGGAGATTTCCAAGAGACCCAGTACTTC	CSARDLRGDFQETQYF
TRBV6-5	TRBJ2-3	many	NA	TGTGCCAGCAGAGCAGGGCTAAGTGACACAGATACGCAGTATTTT	CASRAGLSDTDTQYF
TRBV28	TRBJ1-6	many	NA	TGTGCCAGCATCCCAAGGGGCGGATCACCCCTCCACTTT	CASIPRGGSPLHF
TRBV20-1	TRBJ2-1	many	TRBD2	TGCAGTGCGGTCCGACCTGGGACTAACAATGAGCAGTTCTTC	CSAVRPGTNNEQFF
TRBV28	TRBJ2-5	many	NA	TGTGCCAGCAATCTGGAGGGGGAAGAGACCCAGTACTTC	CASNLEGEETQYF
TRBV20-1	TRBJ2-7	many	TRBD1	TGCAGTGCTTACCCCGGACAGGGCGCCTACGAGCAGTACTTC	CSAYPGQGAYEQYF
TRBV5-1	TRBJ1-5	many	NA	TGCGCCAGCAGCCTGGTCGGGGGAAATCAGCCCCAGCATTTT	CASSLVGGNQPQHF
TRBV12-3/TRBV12-4	TRBJ2-3	NA	TRBD2	TGTGCCAGCAGCCTTCAAGCGGGAGTTTGGACAGATACGCAGTATTTT	CASSLQAGVWTDTQYF
TRBV6-1	TRBJ2-5	many	NA	TGTGCCAGCAGTCTCCCGGTAGTTCCGAGCCAAGAGACCCAGTACTTC	CASSLPVVPSQETQYF
TRBV30	TRBJ1-5	many	NA	TGTGCCTGGTCCCAAGGGACTGTAAATCAGCCCCAGCATTTT	CAWSQGTVNQPQHF
TRBV27	TRBJ2-1	many	NA	TGTGCCAGCAGTTTATCCACAGTGTTCAATGAGCAGTTCTTC	CASSLSTVFNEQFF
TRBV14	TRBJ2-1	many	NA	TGTGCCAGCAGCCAGAGGGGCTACAGCTCCTACAATGAGCAGTTCTTC	CASSQRGYSSYNEQFF
TRBV20-1	TRBJ2-7	many	NA	TGCAGTGCTAGAGTTCCTATCTCCTACGAGCAGTACTTC	CSARVPISYEQYF
TRBV7-2	TRBJ2-3	many	NA	TGTGCCAGCACGCGGGAAGGGCCCTATTTCACAGATACGCAGTATTTT	CASTREGPYFTDTQYF
TRBV24-1	TRBJ2-2	many	NA	TGTGCCACCAGTGATTTGTCGGCAGACACCGGGGAGCTGTTTTTT	CATSDLSADTGELFF
TRBV7-2	TRBJ2-7	few	TRBD1	TGTGCCAGCAGCTCCTCGGGACAGTACGAGCAGTACTTC	CASSSSGQYEQYF
TRBV9	TRBJ2-7	many	NA	NA	CASSVASGAPVYF
TRBV2	TRBJ2-3	many	TRBD2	TGTGCCAGCATCGAACTAGCCGGGAGGACAGATACGCAGTATTTT	CASIELAGRTDTQYF